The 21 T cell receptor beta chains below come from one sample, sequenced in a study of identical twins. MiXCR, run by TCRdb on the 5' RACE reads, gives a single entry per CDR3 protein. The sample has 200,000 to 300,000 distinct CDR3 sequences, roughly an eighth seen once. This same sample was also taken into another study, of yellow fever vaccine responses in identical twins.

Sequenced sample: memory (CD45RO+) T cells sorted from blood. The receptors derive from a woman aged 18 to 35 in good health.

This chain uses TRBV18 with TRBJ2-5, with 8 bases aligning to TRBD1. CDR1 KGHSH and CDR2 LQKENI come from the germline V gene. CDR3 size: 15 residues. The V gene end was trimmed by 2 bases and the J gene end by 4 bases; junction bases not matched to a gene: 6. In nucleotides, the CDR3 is TGTGCCAGCTCACCAAATGGCAGGGGGCGAGAGACCCAGTACTTC. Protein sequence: CASSPNGRGRETQYF.

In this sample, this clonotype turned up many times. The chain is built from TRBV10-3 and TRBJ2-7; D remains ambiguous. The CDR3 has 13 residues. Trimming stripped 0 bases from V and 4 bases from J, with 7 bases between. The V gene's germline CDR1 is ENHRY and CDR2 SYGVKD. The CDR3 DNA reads TGTGCCATCAGTGAGTCTTTGGGGTACGAGCAGTACTTC. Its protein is CAISESLGYEQYF.

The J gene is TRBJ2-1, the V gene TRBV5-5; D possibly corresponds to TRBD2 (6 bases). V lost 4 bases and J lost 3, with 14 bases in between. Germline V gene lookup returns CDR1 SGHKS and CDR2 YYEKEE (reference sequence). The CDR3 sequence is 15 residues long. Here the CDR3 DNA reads TGTGCCAGCAGCCTGGGCGGGGCTGACTACAATGAGCAGTTCTTC. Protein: CASSLGGADYNEQFF.

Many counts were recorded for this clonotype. The CDR3 region is CASSPRDRFSDTQYF. CDR3 DNA: TGTGCCAGCAGCCCCAGGGACAGGTTTTCAGATACGCAGTATTTT. The J gene is TRBJ2-3, the V gene TRBV7-2, with 8 nucleotides matching TRBD1. The CDR3 length is 15 residues. V was pared by 5 bases and J by 4 bases, with 8 bases of the junction left unmatched. Germline-derived CDR1 and CDR2 are SGHTA and FQGNSA.

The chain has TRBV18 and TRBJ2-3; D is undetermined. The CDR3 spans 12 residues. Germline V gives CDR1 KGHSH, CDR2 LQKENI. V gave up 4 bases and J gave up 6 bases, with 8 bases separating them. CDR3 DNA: TGTGCCAGCTCACTAAAGGGTGATACGCAGTATTTT. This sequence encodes CASSLKGDTQYF.

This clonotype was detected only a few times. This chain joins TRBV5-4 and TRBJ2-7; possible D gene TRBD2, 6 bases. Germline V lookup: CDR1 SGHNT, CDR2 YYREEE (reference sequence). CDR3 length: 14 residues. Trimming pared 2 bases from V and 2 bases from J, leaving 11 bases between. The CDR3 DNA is TGTGCCAGCAGCTTTGGCGGGACCGCCTACGAGCAGTACTTC. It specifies CASSFGGTAYEQYF.

This CDR3 reads CASTTGGRDNEKLFF. The CDR3 DNA is TGTGCCAGCACCACAGGGGGTAGAGATAATGAAAAACTGTTTTTT. The chain combines TRBV9 with TRBJ1-4; TRBD1 matches 8 bases. This CDR3 is built from 15 residues. Trimming cost V 6 bases and J 4 bases; bases outside gene matches: 8. Germline V gene lookup returns CDR1 SGDLS and CDR2 YYNGEE. The full variable domain, its missing parts supplied by reference TRBV9 and TRBJ1-4, is DSGVTQTPKHLITATGQRVTLRCSPRSGDLSVYWYQQSLDQGLQFLIQYYNGEERAKGNILERFSAQQFPDLHSELNLSSLELGDSALYFCASTTGGRDNEKLFFGSGTQLSVL.

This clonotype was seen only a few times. This CDR3 reads CASSVPADGYYEQYF. The CDR3 coding sequence is TGTGCCAGCAGTGTGCCGGCGGACGGATACTACGAGCAGTACTTC. This sequence joins TRBV28 and TRBJ2-7; no firm D call. The ends were cut back, 5 bases at V and 3 bases at J, with 17 bases in the middle. Germline loops: CDR1 MDHEN, CDR2 SYDVKM. The CDR3 consists of 15 residues.

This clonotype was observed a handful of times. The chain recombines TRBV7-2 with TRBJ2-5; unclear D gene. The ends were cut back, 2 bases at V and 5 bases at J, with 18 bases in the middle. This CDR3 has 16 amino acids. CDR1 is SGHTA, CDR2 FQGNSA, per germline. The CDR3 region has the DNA TGTGCCAGCAGCTTAATCCGGGCTCCTCCCGGGGAGACCCAGTACTTC. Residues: CASSLIRAPPGETQYF.

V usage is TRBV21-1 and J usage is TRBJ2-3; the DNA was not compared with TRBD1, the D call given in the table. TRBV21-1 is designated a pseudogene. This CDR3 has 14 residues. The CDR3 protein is CASIPNRDTDTQYF. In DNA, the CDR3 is TGTGCCAGCATCCCGAACAGGGACACAGATACGCAGTATTTT.

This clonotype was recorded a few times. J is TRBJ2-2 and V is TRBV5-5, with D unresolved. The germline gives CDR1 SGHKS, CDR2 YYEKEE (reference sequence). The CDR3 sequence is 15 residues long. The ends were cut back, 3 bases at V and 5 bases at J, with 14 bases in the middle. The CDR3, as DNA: TGTGCCAGCAGCTCCAGATCGAGCGAGACCGGGGAGCTGTTTTTT. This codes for CASSSRSSETGELFF. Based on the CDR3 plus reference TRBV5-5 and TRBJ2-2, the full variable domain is DAGVTQSPTHLIKTRGQQVTLRCSPISGHKSVSWYQQVLGQGPQFIFQYYEKEERGRGNFPDRFSARQFPNYSSELNVNALLLGDSALYLCASSSRSSETGELFFGEGSRLTVL.

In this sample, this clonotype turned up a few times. The CDR3 nucleotides are TGTGCCACCAGCAGAGAGACACGGACCAATCAGCCCCAGCATTTT. It encodes CATSRETRTNQPQHF. The J gene is TRBJ1-5, the V gene TRBV15; D unresolved. V was trimmed by 0 bases and J by 3 bases, leaving 9 bases between them. CDR3 length: 15 residues. Per the germline V gene, CDR1 is LNHNV and CDR2 is YYDKDF (reference sequence). The complete variable domain, with remaining parts taken from reference TRBV15 and TRBJ1-5, reads DAMVIQNPRYQVTQFGKPVTLSCSQTLNHNVMYWYQQKSSQAPKLLFHYYDKDFNNEADTPDNFQSRRPNTSFCFLDIRSPGLGDTAMYLCATSRETRTNQPQHFGDGTRLSIL.

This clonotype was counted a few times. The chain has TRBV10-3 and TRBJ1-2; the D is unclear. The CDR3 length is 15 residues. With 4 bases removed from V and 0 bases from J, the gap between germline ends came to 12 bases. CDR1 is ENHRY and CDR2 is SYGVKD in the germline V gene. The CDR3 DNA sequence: TGTGCCATCAGTGGGTCAGGCGGCGCTAACTATGGCTACACCTTC. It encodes CAISGSGGANYGYTF.

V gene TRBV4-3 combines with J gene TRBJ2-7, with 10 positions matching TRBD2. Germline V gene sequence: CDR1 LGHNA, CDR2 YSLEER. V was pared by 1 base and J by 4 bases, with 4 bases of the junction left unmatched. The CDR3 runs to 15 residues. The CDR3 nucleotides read TGCGCCAGCAGCCAAGTAGCGGGAGGAAGGTACGAGCAGTACTTC. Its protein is CASSQVAGGRYEQYF.

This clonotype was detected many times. CDR3 amino acids: CASKLQGGNQPQHF. The DNA of the CDR3 is TGTGCCAGCAAGCTACAGGGGGGGAATCAGCCCCAGCATTTT. The rearrangement links TRBV2 to TRBJ1-5; 8 bases are shared with TRBD1. In germline, CDR1 is SNHLY, CDR2 FYNNEI. Trimming at V came to 7 bases and at J to 4 bases, leaving 6 bases not matched to a gene. This CDR3 has 14 residues.

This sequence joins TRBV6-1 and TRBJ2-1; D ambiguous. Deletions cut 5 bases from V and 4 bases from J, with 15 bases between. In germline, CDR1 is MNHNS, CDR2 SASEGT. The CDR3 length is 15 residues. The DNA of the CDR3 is TGTGCCAGCAGTCGTGGGAACAACCCTTACAATGAGCAGTTCTTC. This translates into CASSRGNNPYNEQFF.

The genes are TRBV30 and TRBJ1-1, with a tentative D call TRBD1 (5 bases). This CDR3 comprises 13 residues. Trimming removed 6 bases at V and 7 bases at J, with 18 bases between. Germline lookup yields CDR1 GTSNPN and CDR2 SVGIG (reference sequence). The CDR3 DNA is TGTGCCTGCATACTACCTACGGGGGTTGAAGCTTTCTTT. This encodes CACILPTGVEAFF.

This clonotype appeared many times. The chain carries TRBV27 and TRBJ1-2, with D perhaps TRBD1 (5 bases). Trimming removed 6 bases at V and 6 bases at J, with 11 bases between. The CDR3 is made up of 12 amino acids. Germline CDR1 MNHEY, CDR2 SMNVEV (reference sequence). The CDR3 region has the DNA TGTGCCAGCAGGATAGGGGATAATGGCTACACCTTC. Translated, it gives CASRIGDNGYTF.

CDR3 DNA sequence: TGCAGTGCTAGGTGGACAGGTGAATACGAGCAGTACTTC. It yields the protein CSARWTGEYEQYF. The genes are TRBV20-1 and TRBJ2-7; 7 nucleotides match TRBD1. V shed 3 bases, J shed 4 bases, and the junction held 6 bases outside the gene matches. The CDR3 loop spans 13 amino acids. CDR1 and CDR2 (germline): DFQATT, SNEGSKA (reference sequence).

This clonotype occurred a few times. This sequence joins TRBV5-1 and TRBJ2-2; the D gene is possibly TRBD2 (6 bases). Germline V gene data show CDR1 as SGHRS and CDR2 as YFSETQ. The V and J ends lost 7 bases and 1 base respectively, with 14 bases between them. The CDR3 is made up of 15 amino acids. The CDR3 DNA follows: TGCGCCAGCCATTCTAGTAGCGGGAACACCGGGGAGCTGTTTTTT. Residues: CASHSSSGNTGELFF.

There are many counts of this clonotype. DNA of the CDR3: TGTGCCAGCAGCTTACTGGCCACAGATACGCAGTATTTT. It encodes CASSLLATDTQYF. The chain uses TRBV11-3 and TRBJ2-3; no definite D call. The CDR3 consists of 13 residues. Per germline, CDR1 SGHNT and CDR2 YENEEA. V lost 2 bases and J 2 bases, leaving 5 bases between the germline ends.